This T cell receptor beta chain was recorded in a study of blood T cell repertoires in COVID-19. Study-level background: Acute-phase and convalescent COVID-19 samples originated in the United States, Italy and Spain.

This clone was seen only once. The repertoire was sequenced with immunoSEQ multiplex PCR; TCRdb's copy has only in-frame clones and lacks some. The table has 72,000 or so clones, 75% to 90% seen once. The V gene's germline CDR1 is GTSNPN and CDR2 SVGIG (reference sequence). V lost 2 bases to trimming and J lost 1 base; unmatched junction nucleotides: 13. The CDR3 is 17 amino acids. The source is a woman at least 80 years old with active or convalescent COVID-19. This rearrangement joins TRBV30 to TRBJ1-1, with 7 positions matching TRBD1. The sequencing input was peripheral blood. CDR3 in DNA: TGTGCCTGGAGTCCGACGGCCAGGGGGATACGGAACACTGAAGCTTTCTTT. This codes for CAWSPTARGIRNTEAFF.